This is a list of T cell receptor beta chains from one sample in a study of T cell repertoires in cytomegalovirus infection. MiXCR, applied by TCRdb to the reads, yields one record per CDR3 protein. The top ten clones hold about two fifths of a sample with around 100,000 distinct CDR3 sequences, 23% of them seen once. The sequenced material came from CD8+ T cells from PBMCs. These receptors were taken from a human donor in good health (CMV status not recorded). Some clones in this sample may be carry-over from other donors' samples. Each CDR3 is given with its conserved first and last residue. D genes are given only for firm matches. Where a row states a size, it is once, few, many or the class of an expanded clone; other rows omit it.

D,size,J,V,DNA,CDR3
NA,NA,TRBJ1-1,TRBV7-8,TGTGCCAGCAGCTTAGAAAACAGGGTCCTGAACACTGAAGCTTTCTTT,CASSLENRVLNTEAFF
TRBD2,few,TRBJ2-1,TRBV7-8,TGTGCCAGCGGTAGTAGCGGGGGGCTGTACAATGAGCAGTTCTTC,CASGSSGGLYNEQFF
NA,few,TRBJ1-2,TRBV29-1,TGCAGCGTTGAGTCGCCAGATAACTATGGCTACACCTTC,CSVESPDNYGYTF
NA,NA,TRBJ2-7,TRBV20-1,TGCAGTGCTAGAGATTTACGGCAGGGGAAATCCTACGAGCAGTACTTC,CSARDLRQGKSYEQYF
NA,NA,TRBJ2-7,TRBV29-1,TGCAGCGTTTTACAGGGAATTACCTACGAGCAGTACTTC,CSVLQGITYEQYF
NA,few,TRBJ1-1,TRBV7-6,TGTGCCAGCAGCGAGGGAGAAACTGAAGCTTTCTTT,CASSEGETEAFF
TRBD1,NA,TRBJ1-5,TRBV5-6,TGTGCCAGCAGTGGACAGGGAAGGAGCAATCAGCCCCAGCATTTT,CASSGQGRSNQPQHF
TRBD2,many,TRBJ2-1,TRBV7-8,TGTGCCAGCAGCCCGACTAGCGCCACCTACAATGAGCAGTTCTTC,CASSPTSATYNEQFF
TRBD1,NA,TRBJ1-1,TRBV5-4,TGTGCCAGCAGCTTGTCCCGGGACAGGGGGAACACTGAAGCTTTCTTT,CASSLSRDRGNTEAFF
NA,many,TRBJ1-2,TRBV20-1,TGCAGTGCAGACGGGGGGCGAGAGGGCTACACCTTC,CSADGGREGYTF
NA,many,TRBJ1-5,TRBV28,TGTGCCAGCAGTTTAACCCTTAGTAGCAATCAGCCCCAGCATTTT,CASSLTLSSNQPQHF
NA,many,TRBJ2-6,TRBV6-2/TRBV6-3,TGTGCCACCAAGGGTGTTGGGGCCAACGTCCTGACTTTC,CATKGVGANVLTF
TRBD2,NA,TRBJ2-7,TRBV7-6,TGTGCCAGCAGCTCACTAGCGGGGGGTCGCGAGCAGTACTTC,CASSSLAGGREQYF
TRBD1,NA,TRBJ1-1,TRBV19,TGTGCCACACGGACAGGGACCCCACCAAACACTGAAGCTTTCTTT,CATRTGTPPNTEAFF
TRBD1,NA,TRBJ2-2,TRBV12-3/TRBV12-4,TGTGCCAGCAGTCCATGGGACAGGGGTCCTACCGGGGAGCTGTTTTTT,CASSPWDRGPTGELFF
TRBD2,NA,TRBJ2-1,TRBV12-3/TRBV12-4,TGTGCCAGCAGTTCGACTAGCGGGGGCTATGAGCAGTTCTTC,CASSSTSGGYEQFF
NA,NA,TRBJ2-5,TRBV12-3/TRBV12-4,TGTGCCAGCAGCGGGCTCTCTCAGACCCAGTACTTC,CASSGLSQTQYF
TRBD1,NA,TRBJ2-3,TRBV7-3,TGTGCCAGCAGCCCCGGACAGGGAATAGATACGCAGTATTTT,CASSPGQGIDTQYF
TRBD2,many,TRBJ2-1,TRBV7-3,TGTGCCAGCAGCTTAGCGGGGGGCCGAGAGCAGTTCTTC,CASSLAGGREQFF
TRBD1,few,TRBJ1-4,TRBV7-6,TGTGCCAGCAGCTTGACGGGACAGGGGGCGCATGAAAAACTGTTTTTT,CASSLTGQGAHEKLFF
NA,NA,TRBJ2-2,TRBV28,TGTGCCAGCAGTTCTACTAGTCGGGAGCTGTTTTTT,CASSSTSRELFF
NA,NA,TRBJ2-1,TRBV19,TGTGCCAGTAGTATAGCAGCTAGTTATGAGCAGTTCTTC,CASSIAASYEQFF
NA,many,TRBJ2-5,TRBV7-2,TGTGCCAGCAGCCCAGGACGCAAAACGATGGAGACCCAGTACTTC,CASSPGRKTMETQYF
NA,few,TRBJ2-2,TRBV7-2,TGTGCCAGCAGCTTAGCGAGTAGGCAGAACACCGGGGAGCTGTTTTTT,CASSLASRQNTGELFF
NA,few,TRBJ1-1,TRBV6-1,TGTGCCAGCAGTGAAGCGCTTGGGACGGTGAACACTGAAGCTTTCTTT,CASSEALGTVNTEAFF
NA,many,TRBJ1-4,TRBV7-6,TGTGCCAGCAGCTTAGTTGACAGAGGGAGTGAAAAACTGTTTTTT,CASSLVDRGSEKLFF
NA,many,TRBJ2-1,TRBV12-3/TRBV12-4,TGTGCCAGCAGTGACGGACTACCTGGGAATGAGCAGTTCTTC,CASSDGLPGNEQFF
NA,NA,TRBJ1-5,TRBV12-3/TRBV12-4,TGTGCCATCCAACAGGGCAATCAGCCCCAGCATTTT,CAIQQGNQPQHF
TRBD2,once,TRBJ2-1,TRBV27,TGTGCCAGCAGTTGGGGGCCGGGGGGGAGCAATGAGCAGTTCTTC,CASSWGPGGSNEQFF
NA,NA,TRBJ2-3,TRBV6-5,TGTGCCAGCAGTTACTCGGGGGGAGACACAGATACGCAGTATTTT,CASSYSGGDTDTQYF
NA,NA,TRBJ2-2,TRBV6-5,TGTGCCAGCAGTTACGCGGGCACCGGGGAGCTGTTTTTT,CASSYAGTGELFF
NA,many,TRBJ2-1,TRBV9,TGTGCCAGCAGCCCCGGCGGTAGCGAGCAGTTCTTC,CASSPGGSEQFF
TRBD1,few,TRBJ1-1,TRBV7-6,TGTGCCAGCAGCCCCCCAGGGGGGGACACTGAAGCTTTCTTT,CASSPPGGDTEAFF
NA,few,TRBJ2-7,TRBV28,TGTGCCAGCAGTTCACCCTCGGAGGGGAGCGTTGCCTGGTACGAGCAGTACTTC,CASSSPSEGSVAWYEQYF
NA,NA,TRBJ2-7,TRBV2,TGTGCCAGCAGTGAAATAGTCTACGAGCAGTACTTC,CASSEIVYEQYF
TRBD1,few,TRBJ1-5,TRBV12-3/TRBV12-4,TGTGCCAGCAGGAGGGACAGCGGGGGACAGCCCCAGCATTTT,CASRRDSGGQPQHF
NA,few,TRBJ2-1,TRBV5-6,TGTGCCAGCAGCTTGGAGGGACAAGGGAATGAGCAGTTCTTC,CASSLEGQGNEQFF
TRBD2,many,TRBJ2-5,TRBV20-1,TGCAGTGCTAGAGATTTAGAGGGACTAGCGGATACGGAGACCCAGTACTTC,CSARDLEGLADTETQYF
NA,few,TRBJ1-1,TRBV13,TGTGCCAGCAGCTTAGCCCCTGGGAGAAGCACTGAAGCTTTCTTT,CASSLAPGRSTEAFF
NA,many,TRBJ1-1,TRBV7-2,TGTGCCAGCAGCTTATCAGGAGGCCAGGGCACTGAAGCTTTCTTT,CASSLSGGQGTEAFF
TRBD2,many,TRBJ2-1,TRBV6-1,TGTGCCAGCAATCCCAGCGGGACGTACAATGAGCAGTTCTTC,CASNPSGTYNEQFF
TRBD1,few,TRBJ1-4,TRBV11-2,TGTGCCAGCAGCTTAGGCGGGAGCGCCGGGACAGGGTTCGAAAAACTGTTTTTT,CASSLGGSAGTGFEKLFF
NA,NA,TRBJ1-5,TRBV4-2,TGTGCCAGCAGCCAAGTGCAGACGGATCCTCAGCCCCAGCATTTT,CASSQVQTDPQPQHF
NA,few,TRBJ1-1,TRBV18,TGTGCCAGCACCAATGGGGCCGTGAACACTGAAGCTTTCTTT,CASTNGAVNTEAFF
NA,many,TRBJ2-1,TRBV7-2,TGTGCCAGCAGCTTAGTGACAGACAATGAGCAGTTCTTC,CASSLVTDNEQFF
NA,few,TRBJ1-2,TRBV20-1,TGCAGTTCTATCTCAGGGGAGTATGGCTACACCTTC,CSSISGEYGYTF
NA,NA,TRBJ1-4,TRBV7-8,TGTGCCAGCAGCCCCGCGGGGCCCAATGAAAAACTGTTTTTT,CASSPAGPNEKLFF
TRBD2,many,TRBJ2-3,TRBV7-9,TGTGCCAGCGGAACCGGGACTAGCGGCACAGATACGCAGTATTTT,CASGTGTSGTDTQYF
NA,NA,TRBJ2-2,TRBV19,TGTGCCAGTCAGGGGTTCCGCGGGGACACCGGGGAGCTGTTTTTT,CASQGFRGDTGELFF
TRBD2,NA,TRBJ2-7,TRBV6-5,TGTGCCAGCAGGCGAGACAGCGGGGCATACTACGAGCAGTACTTC,CASRRDSGAYYEQYF
TRBD1,NA,TRBJ2-2,TRBV7-3,TGTGCCAGCAGCTCCCCCGGGACAGGGGGCGGGGAGCTGTTTTTT,CASSSPGTGGGELFF